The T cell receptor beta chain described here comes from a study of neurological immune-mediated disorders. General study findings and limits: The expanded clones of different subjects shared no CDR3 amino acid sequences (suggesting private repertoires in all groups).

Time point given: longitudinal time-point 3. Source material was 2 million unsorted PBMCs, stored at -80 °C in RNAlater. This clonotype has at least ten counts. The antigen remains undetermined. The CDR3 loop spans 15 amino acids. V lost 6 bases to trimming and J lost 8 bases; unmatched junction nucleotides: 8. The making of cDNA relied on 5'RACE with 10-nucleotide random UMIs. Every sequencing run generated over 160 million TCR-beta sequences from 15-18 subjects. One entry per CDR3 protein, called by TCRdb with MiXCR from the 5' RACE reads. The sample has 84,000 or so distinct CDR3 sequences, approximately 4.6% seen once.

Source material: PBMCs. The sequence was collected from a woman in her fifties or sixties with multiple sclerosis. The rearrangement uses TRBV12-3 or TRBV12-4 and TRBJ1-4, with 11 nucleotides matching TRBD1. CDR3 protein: CASSRWTGGLEKLFF. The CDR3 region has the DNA TGTGCCAGCAGCCGGTGGACAGGGGGCTTGGAAAAACTGTTTTTT.